The present TCR beta chain was sequenced within a study of blood T cell repertoires in COVID-19. Original handling: Reference gene primer amplification in the assay estimated nucleated cell counts. TCRdb keeps only in-frame clones here, not all; method: immunoSEQ multiplex PCR. The V and J calls and clone size come from that table; D and trimming were worked out from the DNA. The table lists about 180,000 clones, 65% to 90% of them singletons, with approximately 1.5% in the top ten. The CDR3 is made up of 13 amino acids. The V gene lost 8 bases and the J gene lost 1 base, with 11 bases spanning the gap.

This clonotype was obtained from a human donor in a cohort sampled during active COVID-19. Sequenced sample: peripheral blood. The chain couples TRBV12-3 or TRBV12-4 to TRBJ2-5; D call uncertain. The chain's CDR3 is CASRRTLQETQYF. CDR3 nucleotide sequence: TGTGCCAGCCGTAGAACCCTCCAAGAGACCCAGTACTTC.